The next 12 T cell receptor beta chains were all read from a single sample in a study of PD-1 blockade in classical Hodgkin lymphoma. The time point is: cycle 4 day 1 (C4D1), after 6 weeks of nivolumab. The patients all showed relapse after autologous stem cell transplantation, while their brentuximab vedotin exposure varied. Sequencing used immunoSEQ multiplex PCR; TCRdb keeps in-frame clones, though not all of them. This repertoire shows fewer than 25,000 clones, less than 75% found once; its top ten account for roughly 27%. Sequenced material: peripheral blood mononuclear cells (PBMCs), taken before the fourth cycle of nivolumab. These receptor sequences come from a human donor with classical Hodgkin lymphoma.

This chain joins TRBV5-4 and TRBJ2-1; the match to TRBD2 covers 7 bases. Germline CDR1 SGHNT, CDR2 YYREEE (reference sequence). J lost 4 bases, V lost 4 bases, and 8 bases had no gene match. This CDR3 is 15 amino acids long. As DNA, the CDR3 is TGTGCCAGCAGCCGCAGCGGGGTTACTTACAATGAGCAGTTCTTC. Amino acid sequence: CASSRSGVTYNEQFF.

Points on this clone: One base away lies a much larger clone, so this may be a sequencing read error. The V and J genes are TRBV29-1 and TRBJ2-1, with 7 bases lining up with TRBD2. Germline V gene data show CDR1 as SQVTM and CDR2 as ANQGSEA. V dropped 7 bases and J dropped 2; count of bases not matched to a gene: 14. This CDR3 contains 16 residues. The CDR3 region has the DNA TGCAGCGGCATGGGGGGGAGACGGAGTACCTACAATGAGCAGTTCTTC. Its protein product is CSGMGGRRSTYNEQFF.

The rearrangement joins TRBV5-1 to TRBJ1-5; 9 bases map to TRBD1. The CDR3 spans 16 residues. CDR1 and CDR2 from the germline V gene are SGHRS and YFSETQ. V lost 0 bases, J lost 4 bases, and 5 bases stayed unmatched. DNA of the CDR3: TGCGCCAGCAGCTTGGGGGGACAGGGAGGGAATCAGCCCCAGCATTTT. Residues: CASSLGGQGGNQPQHF.

The chain is built from TRBV4-2 and TRBJ2-2; TRBD2 aligns across 8 bases. The germline V gene encodes CDR1 LGHNA and CDR2 YNFKEQ. Germline trimming cut 4 bases from V and 4 bases from J; bases unmatched to any gene: 2. This CDR3 has 14 residues. CDR3 sequence: CASSLGLATGELFF. CDR3 coding DNA: TGTGCCAGCAGCCTCGGACTAGCCACCGGGGAGCTGTTTTTT.

This chain uses TRBV27 with TRBJ2-2; 10 bases are a match to TRBD1. Germline values: CDR1 MNHEY, CDR2 SMNVEV (reference sequence). The CDR3 contains 17 residues. After removal of 1 base from V and 0 bases from J, the junction contained 2 bases not matched to a gene. The CDR3 protein is CASSLFGQGANTGELFF. CDR3 DNA: TGTGCCAGCAGTTTATTTGGACAGGGGGCGAACACCGGGGAGCTGTTTTTT.

The rearrangement uses TRBV7-3 and TRBJ1-1; 9 bases fit TRBD1. In germline, CDR1 is SGHTA, CDR2 FQGTGA. V lost 5 bases and J lost 4; bases outside the gene matches: 5. This CDR3 is 14 amino acids long. The DNA for the CDR3 is TGTGCCAGCAGCCAACAGGGGGCAGGCACTGAAGCTTTCTTT. Translating it yields CASSQQGAGTEAFF.

The chain joins TRBV7-3 to TRBJ2-1; D gene unclear. The CDR3 is 15 residues long. The V end was cut by 2 bases, the J end by 0 bases, with 8 bases between. The germline V gene encodes CDR1 SGHTA and CDR2 FQGTGA. The CDR3 here is CASSLYSNSYNEQFF. The CDR3 region has the DNA TGTGCCAGCAGCTTATATTCCAACTCCTACAATGAGCAGTTCTTC.

The CDR3 region is CASSDIKPGTGTYNEQFF. As DNA, the CDR3 is TGTGCCAGCAGTGATATTAAACCCGGGACAGGGACCTACAATGAGCAGTTCTTC. The chain uses TRBV6-1 and TRBJ2-1; 9 nucleotides line up with TRBD1. Germline V lookup: CDR1 MNHNS, CDR2 SASEGT. Unmatched junction bases numbered 11, after V lost 3 bases and J lost 2 bases. The CDR3 spans 18 residues.

The chain uses TRBV6-6 and TRBJ2-1, with D tentatively TRBD1 (6 bases). Germline V lookup: CDR1 MNHNY, CDR2 SVGAGI (reference sequence). V lost 5 bases and J lost 4, with 18 bases in between. The CDR3 consists of 16 residues. The CDR3 nucleotides are TGTGCCAGCAGTCTTCAACGGGACACGCGGTACAATGAGCAGTTCTTC. It is translated as CASSLQRDTRYNEQFF.

The V call is TRBV19, the J call TRBJ2-3, with D tentatively TRBD2 (5 bases). Germline V gene sequence: CDR1 LNHDA, CDR2 SQIVND (reference sequence). V lost 4 bases and J lost 5, with 19 bases in between. This CDR3 contains 16 residues. The CDR3 DNA reads as TGTGCCAGTAGTACAATAGGGCCGGCGAGGGTAGATACGCAGTATTTT. It encodes CASSTIGPARVDTQYF.

The chain combines TRBV14 with TRBJ2-1, with TRBD2 matching over 14 bases. Germline trimming cut 1 base from V and 9 bases from J; bases unmatched to any gene: 2. This CDR3 region has 15 residues. Germline loops: CDR1 SGHDN, CDR2 FVKESK. CDR3 DNA sequence: TGTGCCAGCAGCCAAGGACTAGCGGGGGGGCGTGAGCAGTTCTTC. It yields the protein CASSQGLAGGREQFF.

This sequence joins TRBV7-2 and TRBJ2-5; D is tentatively TRBD1 or TRBD2 (6 bases each). The DNA end lines up better with TRBJ2-7; the J call may be wrong. This CDR3 has 14 amino acids. CDR1 and CDR2 from the germline V gene are SGHTA and FQGNSA. CDR3 nucleotide sequence: TGTGCCAGCAGCTTAGCGGGGGGCACCTACGAGCAGTACTTC. This encodes CASSLAGGTYEQYF.